What follows are 23 T cell receptor beta chains derived from one specimen sequenced in a study of CXCR3-negative and CXCR3-positive naive CD8 T cells. The antigens these receptors bind are not known. Study results and limitations: For CXCR3-positive naive cells, TRB CDR3s were more hydrophobic than those of CXCR3-negative naive cells.

UMI-tagged TRB cDNA libraries were built via 5' RACE. TCRdb reworked the 5' RACE reads into one entry per CDR3 protein, no DNA. This sample's table reports over 70,000 distinct CDR3 sequences. Sample: naive CXCR3+ CD8+ T cells from blood. Indicated subset: CD45RO-CCR7+CD27+CD95- naive CD8+ T cells expressing CXCR3 (TNR3+). These receptors came from a human donor in good health. Some clones in this sample may be carry-over from other donors' samples.

The chain carries TRBV13 and TRBJ2-2; lacking DNA, the TRBD2 call made by TCRdb goes unchecked. The CDR3 spans 16 residues. Germline V CDR1 and CDR2: PRHDT, FYEKMQ (reference sequence). The CDR3 protein is CASSLRLAGEAGELFF.

V is TRBV7-6 and J is TRBJ2-7. The CDR3 length is 13 residues. The germline V gene has CDR1 SGHVS and CDR2 FNYEAQ. CDR3 sequence reads: CASSSMQVYEQYF.

The rearrangement joins TRBV12-3 or TRBV12-4 to TRBJ2-2; the D call of TRBD2 rests on TCRdb alone, since no DNA is present to check it. The CDR3 loop spans 16 amino acids. CDR3: CASSSRSGRGAGELFF.

CDR3 residues: CASSLPRGGNTEAFF. This rearrangement joins TRBV3-1 to TRBJ1-1. Germline-derived CDR1 and CDR2 are LGHDT and YNNKEL (reference sequence). There are 15 residues in the CDR3.

This rearrangement joins TRBV9 to TRBJ1-2; without DNA, the TCRdb call of TRBD1 cannot be checked. Germline V gene lookup returns CDR1 SGDLS and CDR2 YYNGEE. This CDR3 is built from 12 residues. The CDR3 is CASSVEQEGYTF.

This rearrangement joins TRBV6-2 or TRBV6-3 to TRBJ2-1. Germline CDR1 reads MNHEY; CDR2 reads SVGEGT. The CDR3 covers 12 residues. The CDR3 is CASSYAEDEQFF.

The chain joins TRBV6-6 to TRBJ2-1. Germline CDR1 reads MNHNY; CDR2 reads SVGAGI (reference sequence). CDR3 size: 13 residues. The CDR3 loop is CASRAIAYNEQFF.

The genes are TRBV6-2 or TRBV6-3 and TRBJ2-3; TCRdb's D call of TRBD2 is untestable without DNA. The germline V gene has CDR1 MNHEY and CDR2 SVGEGT. The CDR3 is 15 residues long. CDR3 amino acids: CASSLSRVEADTQYF.

This sequence joins TRBV6-2 or TRBV6-3 and TRBJ2-2. From germline, CDR1 is MNHEY and CDR2 SVGEGT. This CDR3 region has 13 residues. The CDR3 here is CASSYVIGGELFF.

V is TRBV12-3 or TRBV12-4 and J is TRBJ2-1; the D call from TCRdb, TRBD1, cannot be confirmed without DNA. The CDR3 spans 13 residues. This CDR3 reads CASKGASGNEQFF.

The chain employs TRBV6-2 or TRBV6-3 and TRBJ1-5; TCRdb selects TRBD1, and the lack of DNA leaves this call unchecked. CDR1 is MNHEY and CDR2 is SVGEGT in the germline V gene. The CDR3 is 15 amino acids. Here the CDR3 reads CASSYAPRGNQPQHF.

The chain has TRBV12-3 or TRBV12-4 and TRBJ2-2; TCRdb's assignment of TRBD2 cannot be checked, as there is no DNA. This CDR3 is built from 11 residues. The CDR3 loop is CASRRAGELFF.

This chain joins TRBV2 and TRBJ2-7; the D call of TRBD1 rests on TCRdb alone, since no DNA is present to check it. The CDR3 spans 15 residues. Germline V gene lookup returns CDR1 SNHLY and CDR2 FYNNEI. The CDR3: CASSPRTAEIYEQYF.

The V and J genes are TRBV28 and TRBJ2-7; without DNA, the TCRdb call of TRBD2 cannot be checked. CDR1 is MDHEN and CDR2 is SYDVKM in the germline V gene. The CDR3 covers 14 residues. CDR3 sequence: CASSLRTSAYEQYF.

This chain connects TRBV6-6 to TRBJ1-1; TCRdb gives TRBD1 as the D gene, but with no DNA this cannot be confirmed. Germline-derived CDR1 and CDR2 are MNHNY and SVGAGI (reference sequence). There are 16 residues in the CDR3. This CDR3 reads CASSYSVRTGLTEAFF.

V gene TRBV5-1 combines with J gene TRBJ1-1. Germline-derived CDR1 and CDR2 are SGHRS and YFSETQ. The CDR3 totals 16 residues. This chain's CDR3 is CASSLISGLMNTEAFF.

The chain employs TRBV15 and TRBJ1-2. This CDR3 comprises 13 residues. Germline CDR1 reads LNHNV; CDR2 reads YYDKDF (reference sequence). CDR3 residues: CATQGEGAYGYTF.

The V call is TRBV29-1, the J call TRBJ2-5; no DNA is available, so the TRBD2 call from TCRdb remains unchecked. CDR1 and CDR2 from the germline V gene are SQVTM and ANQGSEA. The CDR3 loop spans 15 amino acids. The CDR3 reads CSVLGASGIWETQYF.

The V gene is TRBV6-6, the J gene TRBJ2-3; TCRdb lists TRBD1, though no DNA is available to test this call. Germline V gene data show CDR1 as MNHNY and CDR2 as SVGAGI (reference sequence). The CDR3 consists of 16 residues. The chain's CDR3 is CASSSRPGGLTDTQYF.

The gene calls are TRBV12-3 or TRBV12-4 and TRBJ2-3; TCRdb reports TRBD2, a call that lacks DNA to check it against. This CDR3 comprises 15 residues. CDR3 loop: CASSSGGPIEDTQYF.

The chain employs TRBV14 and TRBJ2-7; TCRdb returns TRBD1, unconfirmable since there is no DNA. This CDR3 contains 15 residues. Germline CDR1 is SGHDN and CDR2 is FVKESK. Here the CDR3 reads CASSPPGQGTDEQYF.

V is TRBV12-3 or TRBV12-4 and J is TRBJ2-5; TCRdb lists TRBD1, though no DNA is available to test this call. This CDR3 is built from 14 residues. CDR3 amino acids: CASRGVDRERTQYF.

The chain employs TRBV6-2 or TRBV6-3 and TRBJ1-5; TCRdb's assignment of TRBD1 cannot be checked, as there is no DNA. Germline CDR1 and CDR2: MNHEY and SVGEGT. The CDR3 is 14 residues long. CDR3 loop: CASSYDGAAQPQHF.